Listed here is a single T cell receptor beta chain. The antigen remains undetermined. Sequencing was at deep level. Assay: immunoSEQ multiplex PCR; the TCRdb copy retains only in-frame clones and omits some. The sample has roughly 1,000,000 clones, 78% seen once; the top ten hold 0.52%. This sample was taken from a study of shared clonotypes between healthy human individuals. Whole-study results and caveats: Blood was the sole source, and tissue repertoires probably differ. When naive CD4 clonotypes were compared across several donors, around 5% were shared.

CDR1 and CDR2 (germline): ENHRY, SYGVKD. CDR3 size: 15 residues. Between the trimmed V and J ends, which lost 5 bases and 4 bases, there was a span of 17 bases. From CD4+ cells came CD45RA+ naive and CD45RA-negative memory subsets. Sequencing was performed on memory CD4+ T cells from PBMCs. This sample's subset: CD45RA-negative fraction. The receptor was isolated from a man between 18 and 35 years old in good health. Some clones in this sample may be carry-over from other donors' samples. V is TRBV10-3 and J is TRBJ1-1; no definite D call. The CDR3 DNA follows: TGTGCCATCAGTCCCCACCAGCCAGCGGGCACTGAAGCTTTCTTT. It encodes CAISPHQPAGTEAFF.